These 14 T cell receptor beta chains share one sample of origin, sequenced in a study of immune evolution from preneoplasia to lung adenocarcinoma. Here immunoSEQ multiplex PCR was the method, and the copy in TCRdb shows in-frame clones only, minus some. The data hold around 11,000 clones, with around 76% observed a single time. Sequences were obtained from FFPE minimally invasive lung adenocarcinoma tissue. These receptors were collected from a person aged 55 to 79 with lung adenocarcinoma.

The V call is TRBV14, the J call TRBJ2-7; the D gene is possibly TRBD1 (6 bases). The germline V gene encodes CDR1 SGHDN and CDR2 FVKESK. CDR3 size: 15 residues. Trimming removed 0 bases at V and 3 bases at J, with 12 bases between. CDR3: CASSQDLGQFYEQYF. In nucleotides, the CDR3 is TGTGCCAGCAGCCAAGATCTTGGACAGTTCTACGAGCAGTACTTC.

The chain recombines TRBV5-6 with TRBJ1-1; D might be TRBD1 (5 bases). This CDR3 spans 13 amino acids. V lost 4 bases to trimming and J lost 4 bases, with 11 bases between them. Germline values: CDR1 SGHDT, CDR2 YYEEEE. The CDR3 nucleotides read TGTGCCAGCAGCCCGGTGGGGGGCACTGAAGCTTTCTTT. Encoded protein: CASSPVGGTEAFF. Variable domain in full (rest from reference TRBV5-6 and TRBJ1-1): DAGVTQSPTHLIKTRGQQVTLRCSPKSGHDTVSWYQQALGQGPQFIFQYYEEEERQRGNFPDRFSGHQFPNYSSELNVNALLLGDSALYLCASSPVGGTEAFFGQGTRLTVV.

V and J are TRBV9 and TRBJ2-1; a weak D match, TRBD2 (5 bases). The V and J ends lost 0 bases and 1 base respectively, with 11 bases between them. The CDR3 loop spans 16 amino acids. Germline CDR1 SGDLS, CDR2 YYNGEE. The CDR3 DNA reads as TGTGCCAGCAGCGTAGCTCCCTCGGGATCCTACAATGAGCAGTTCTTC. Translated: CASSVAPSGSYNEQFF.

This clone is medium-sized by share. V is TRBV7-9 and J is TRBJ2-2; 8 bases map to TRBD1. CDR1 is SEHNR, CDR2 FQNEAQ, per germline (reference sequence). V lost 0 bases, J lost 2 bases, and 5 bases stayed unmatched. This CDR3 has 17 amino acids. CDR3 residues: CASSLARDRTNTGELFF. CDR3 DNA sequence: TGTGCCAGCAGCTTAGCTCGGGACAGGACCAACACCGGGGAGCTGTTTTTT.

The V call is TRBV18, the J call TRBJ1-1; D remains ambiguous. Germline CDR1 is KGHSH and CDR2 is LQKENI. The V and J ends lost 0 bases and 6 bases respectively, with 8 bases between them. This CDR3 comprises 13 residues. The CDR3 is CASSPPSNAEAFF. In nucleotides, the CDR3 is TGTGCCAGCTCACCACCTAGTAACGCTGAAGCTTTCTTT.

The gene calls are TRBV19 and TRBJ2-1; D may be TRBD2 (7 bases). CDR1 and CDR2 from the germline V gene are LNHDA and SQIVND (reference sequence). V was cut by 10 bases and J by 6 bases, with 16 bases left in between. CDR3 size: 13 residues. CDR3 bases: TGTGCCATAAGCGGGGTAGGGGGCAATGAGCAGTTCTTC. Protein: CAISGVGGNEQFF.

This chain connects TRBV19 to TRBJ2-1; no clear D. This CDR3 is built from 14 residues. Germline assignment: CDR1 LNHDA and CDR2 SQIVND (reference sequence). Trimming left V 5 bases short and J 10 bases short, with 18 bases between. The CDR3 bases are TGTGCCAGTAGTGAATTGGACGGCCCCCGGGAGCAGTTCTTC. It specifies CASSELDGPREQFF.

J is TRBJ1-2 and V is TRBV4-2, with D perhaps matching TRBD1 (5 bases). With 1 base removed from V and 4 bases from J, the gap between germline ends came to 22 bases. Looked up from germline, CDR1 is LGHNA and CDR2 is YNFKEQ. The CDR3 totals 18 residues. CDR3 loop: CASSQALSGTVDRYGYTF. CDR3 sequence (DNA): TGTGCCAGCAGCCAAGCATTGTCCGGGACCGTTGACCGCTATGGCTACACCTTC.

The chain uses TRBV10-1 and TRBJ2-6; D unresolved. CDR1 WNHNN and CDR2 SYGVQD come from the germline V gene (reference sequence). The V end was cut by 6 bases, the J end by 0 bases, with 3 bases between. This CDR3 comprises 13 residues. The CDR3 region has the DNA TGCGCCAGCAGCCCCTCTGGGGCCAACGTCCTGACTTTC. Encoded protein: CASSPSGANVLTF.

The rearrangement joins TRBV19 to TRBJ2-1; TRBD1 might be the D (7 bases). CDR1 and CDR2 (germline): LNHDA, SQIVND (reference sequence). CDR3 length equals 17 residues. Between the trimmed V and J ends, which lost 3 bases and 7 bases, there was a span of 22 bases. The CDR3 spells CASSILQGRTDRNEQFF. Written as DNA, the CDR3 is TGTGCCAGTAGTATTTTACAGGGGAGGACCGACCGGAATGAGCAGTTCTTC.

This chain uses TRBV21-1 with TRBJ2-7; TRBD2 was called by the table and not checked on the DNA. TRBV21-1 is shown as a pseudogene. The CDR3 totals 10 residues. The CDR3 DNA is TGTGCCAGCAGCAAAGCGCCCGGGGTCTTC. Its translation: CASSKAPGVF.

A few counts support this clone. CDR3 nucleotide sequence: TGTGCCAGCAGCCATTCGTGGCTAAAGCAGCCCGGGACTGAAGCTTTCTTT. Its protein product is CASSHSWLKQPGTEAFF. V gene TRBV7-2 combines with J gene TRBJ1-1; no clear D gene. V lost 5 bases and J 5 bases, leaving 24 bases between the germline ends. The CDR3 runs to 17 residues. From germline, CDR1 is SGHTA and CDR2 FQGNSA.

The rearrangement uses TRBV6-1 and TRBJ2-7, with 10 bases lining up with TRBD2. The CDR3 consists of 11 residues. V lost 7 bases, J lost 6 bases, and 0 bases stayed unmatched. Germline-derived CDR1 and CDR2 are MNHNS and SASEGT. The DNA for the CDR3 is TGTGCCAGCACTAGCGGGAGCGAGCAGTACTTC. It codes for CASTSGSEQYF.

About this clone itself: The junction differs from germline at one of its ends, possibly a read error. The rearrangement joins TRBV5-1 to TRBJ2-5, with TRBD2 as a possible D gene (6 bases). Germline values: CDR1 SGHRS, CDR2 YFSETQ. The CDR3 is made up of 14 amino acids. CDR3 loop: CANSLTGVGETQYF. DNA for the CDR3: TGCGCCAACAGCTTGACGGGGGTCGGAGAGACCCAGTACTTC.